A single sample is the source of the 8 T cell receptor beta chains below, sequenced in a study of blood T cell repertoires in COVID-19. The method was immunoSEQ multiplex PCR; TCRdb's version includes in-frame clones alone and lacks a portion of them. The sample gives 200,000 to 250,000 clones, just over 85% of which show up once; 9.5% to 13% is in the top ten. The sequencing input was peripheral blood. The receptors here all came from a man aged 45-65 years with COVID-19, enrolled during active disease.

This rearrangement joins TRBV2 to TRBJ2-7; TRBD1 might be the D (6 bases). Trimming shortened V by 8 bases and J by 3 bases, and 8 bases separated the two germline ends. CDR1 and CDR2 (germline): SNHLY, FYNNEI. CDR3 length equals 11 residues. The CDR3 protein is CASGGVYEQYF. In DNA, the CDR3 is TGTGCCAGCGGGGGCGTCTACGAGCAGTACTTC.

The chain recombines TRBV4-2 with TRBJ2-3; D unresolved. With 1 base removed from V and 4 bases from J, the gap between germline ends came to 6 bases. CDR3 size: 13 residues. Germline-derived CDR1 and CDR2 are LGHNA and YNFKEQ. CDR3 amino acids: CASSQAISDTQYF. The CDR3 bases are TGTGCCAGCAGCCAAGCAATTTCAGATACGCAGTATTTT.

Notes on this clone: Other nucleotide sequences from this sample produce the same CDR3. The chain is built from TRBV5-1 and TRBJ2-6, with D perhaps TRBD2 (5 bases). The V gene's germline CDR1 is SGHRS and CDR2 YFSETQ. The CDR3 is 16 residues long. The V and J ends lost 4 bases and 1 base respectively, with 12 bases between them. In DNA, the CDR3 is TGCGCCAGCAGCCCTCGGGAAGGGTCTGGGGCCAACGTCCTGACTTTC. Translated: CASSPREGSGANVLTF.

The CDR3 region is CASRGPGEKLFF. The CDR3 region has the DNA TGTGCCAGCAGAGGGCCAGGGGAAAAACTGTTTTTT. V gene TRBV6-5 combines with J gene TRBJ1-4; D might be TRBD1 (5 bases). The CDR3 has 12 amino acids. Germline V CDR1 and CDR2: MNHEY, SVGAGI. Between the trimmed V and J ends, which lost 6 bases and 8 bases, there was a span of 10 bases.

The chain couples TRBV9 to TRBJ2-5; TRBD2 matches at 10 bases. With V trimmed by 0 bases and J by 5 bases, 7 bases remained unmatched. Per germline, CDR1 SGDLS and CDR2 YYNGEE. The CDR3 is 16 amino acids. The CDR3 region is CASSVAQGLALETQYF. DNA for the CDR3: TGTGCCAGCAGCGTAGCCCAGGGACTAGCGTTGGAGACCCAGTACTTC.

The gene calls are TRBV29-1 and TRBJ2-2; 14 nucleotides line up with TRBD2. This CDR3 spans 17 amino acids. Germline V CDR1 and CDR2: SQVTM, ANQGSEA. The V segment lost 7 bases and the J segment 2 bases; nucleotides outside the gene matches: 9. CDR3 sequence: CSGRLAGGSLNTGELFF. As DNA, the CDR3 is TGCAGCGGTAGACTAGCGGGAGGGTCCCTAAACACCGGGGAGCTGTTTTTT.

The CDR3: CASSQSAAGNQPQHF. The DNA for the CDR3 is TGTGCCAGCAGCCAATCGGCGGCGGGTAATCAGCCCCAGCATTTT. The V gene is TRBV16, the J gene TRBJ1-5; D is uncertain. Germline assignment: CDR1 KGHSY and CDR2 FQNENV. CDR3 length equals 15 residues. Trimming took off 0 bases at V and 4 bases at J, with 10 bases between the two ends.

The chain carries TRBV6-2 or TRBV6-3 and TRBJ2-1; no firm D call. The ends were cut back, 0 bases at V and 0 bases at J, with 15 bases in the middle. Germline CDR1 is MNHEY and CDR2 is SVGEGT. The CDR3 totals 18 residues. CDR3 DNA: TGTGCCAGCAGTTACTCGTGGGTAGACTCGAGCTCCTACAATGAGCAGTTCTTC. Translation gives CASSYSWVDSSSYNEQFF.